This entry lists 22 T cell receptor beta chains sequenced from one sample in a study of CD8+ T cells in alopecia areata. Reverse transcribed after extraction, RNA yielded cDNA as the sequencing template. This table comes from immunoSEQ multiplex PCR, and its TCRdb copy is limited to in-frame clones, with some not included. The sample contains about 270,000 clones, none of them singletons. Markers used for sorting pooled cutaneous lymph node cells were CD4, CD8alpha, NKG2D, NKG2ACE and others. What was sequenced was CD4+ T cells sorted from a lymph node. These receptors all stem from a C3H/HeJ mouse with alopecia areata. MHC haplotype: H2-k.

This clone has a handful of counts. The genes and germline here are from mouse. CDR3 bases read: TGTGCCAGCAGTGATGGACAGGGGTCGCCC. Encoded protein: CASSDGQGSP. The complete CDR3 protein is CASSDGQGSPLYF. The rearrangement joins TRBV13-1 to TRBJ1-6; 8 nucleotides line up with TRBD1. The read stops 3 residues short of the end of the CDR3; the missing end is completed from the germline J gene. Being an ORF, TRBJ1-6 has a function that is uncertain. Germline values: CDR1 NSHNY, CDR2 SYGAGN. This CDR3 spans 13 amino acids. V shed 0 bases and J 10 bases; nucleotides not matched to a gene: 0.

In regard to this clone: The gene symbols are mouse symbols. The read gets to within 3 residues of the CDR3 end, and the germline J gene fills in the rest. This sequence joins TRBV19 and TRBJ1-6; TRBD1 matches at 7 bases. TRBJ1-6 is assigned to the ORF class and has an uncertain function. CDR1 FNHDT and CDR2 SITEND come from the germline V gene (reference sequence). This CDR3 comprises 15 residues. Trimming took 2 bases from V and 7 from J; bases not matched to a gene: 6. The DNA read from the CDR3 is TGTGCCAGCAGTATTTCACAGGGGTGGAATTCGCCC. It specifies CASSISQGWNSP. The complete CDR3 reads CASSISQGWNSPLYF.

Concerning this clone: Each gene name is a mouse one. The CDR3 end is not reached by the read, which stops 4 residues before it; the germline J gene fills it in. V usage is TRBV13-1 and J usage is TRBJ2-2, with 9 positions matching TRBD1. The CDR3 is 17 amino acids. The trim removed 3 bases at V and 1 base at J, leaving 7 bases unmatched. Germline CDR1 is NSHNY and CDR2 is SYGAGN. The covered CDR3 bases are TGTGCCAGCAGTGGCCCAAGGGACAGGGTAAACACCGGG. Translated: CASSGPRDRVNTG. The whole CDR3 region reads CASSGPRDRVNTGQLYF.

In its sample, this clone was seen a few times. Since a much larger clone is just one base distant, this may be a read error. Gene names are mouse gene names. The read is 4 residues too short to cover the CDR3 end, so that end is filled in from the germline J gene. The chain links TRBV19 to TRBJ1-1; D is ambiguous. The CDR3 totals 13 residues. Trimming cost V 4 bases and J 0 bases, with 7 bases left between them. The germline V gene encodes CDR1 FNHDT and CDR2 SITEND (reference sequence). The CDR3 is CASSYSANTEVFF. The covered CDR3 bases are TGTGCCAGCAGTTACAGTGCAAACACA.

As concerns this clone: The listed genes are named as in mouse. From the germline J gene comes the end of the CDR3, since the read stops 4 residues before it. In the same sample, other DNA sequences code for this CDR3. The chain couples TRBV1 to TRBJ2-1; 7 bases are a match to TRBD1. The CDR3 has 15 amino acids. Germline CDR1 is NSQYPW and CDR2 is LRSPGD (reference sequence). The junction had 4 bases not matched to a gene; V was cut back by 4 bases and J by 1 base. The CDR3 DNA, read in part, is TGCACCTGCAGTGGACCGGGACAGAACTATGCT. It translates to CTCSGPGQNYA. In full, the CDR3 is CTCSGPGQNYAEQFF.

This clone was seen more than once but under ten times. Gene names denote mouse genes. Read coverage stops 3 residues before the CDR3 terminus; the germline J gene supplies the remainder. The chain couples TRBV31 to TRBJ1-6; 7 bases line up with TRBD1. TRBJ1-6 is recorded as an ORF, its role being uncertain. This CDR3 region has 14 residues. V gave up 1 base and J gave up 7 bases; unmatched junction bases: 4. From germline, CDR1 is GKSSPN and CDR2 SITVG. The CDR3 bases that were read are TGTGCCTGGAGTCAACAGGGGCGGAATTCGCCC. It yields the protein CAWSQQGRNSP. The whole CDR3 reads CAWSQQGRNSPLYF.

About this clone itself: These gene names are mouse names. The covered CDR3 bases are TGTGCCAGCAGCCCTCCGGGACAGTATAGTGCAGAA. Protein: CASSPPGQYSAE. The whole CDR3 protein reads CASSPPGQYSAETLYF. The chain carries TRBV5 and TRBJ2-3; 7 bases are shared with TRBD1. The read ends 4 residues before the CDR3 terminus; that terminus is restored from the germline J gene. The CDR3 length is 16 residues. With V trimmed by 4 bases and J by 0 bases, 7 bases remained unmatched. Per the germline V gene, CDR1 is LGHNA and CDR2 is YNLKQL (reference sequence).

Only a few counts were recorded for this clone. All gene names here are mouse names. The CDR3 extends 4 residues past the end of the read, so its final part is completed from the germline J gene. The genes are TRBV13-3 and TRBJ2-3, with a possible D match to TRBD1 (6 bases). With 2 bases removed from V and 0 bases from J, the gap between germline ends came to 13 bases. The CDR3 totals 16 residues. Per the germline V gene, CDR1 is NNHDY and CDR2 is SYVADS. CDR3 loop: CASSDGTKTSAETLYF. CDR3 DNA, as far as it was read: TGTGCCAGCAGTGACGGGACAAAAACTAGTGCAGAA.

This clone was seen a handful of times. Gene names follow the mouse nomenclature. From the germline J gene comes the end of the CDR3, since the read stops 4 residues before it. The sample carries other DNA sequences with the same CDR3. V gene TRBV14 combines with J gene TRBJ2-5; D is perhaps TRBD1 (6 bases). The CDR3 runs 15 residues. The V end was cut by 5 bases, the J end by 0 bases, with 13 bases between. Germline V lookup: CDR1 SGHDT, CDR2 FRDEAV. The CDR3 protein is CASSPGTFNQDTQYF. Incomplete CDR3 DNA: TGTGCCAGCAGCCCTGGGACATTTAACCAAGAC.

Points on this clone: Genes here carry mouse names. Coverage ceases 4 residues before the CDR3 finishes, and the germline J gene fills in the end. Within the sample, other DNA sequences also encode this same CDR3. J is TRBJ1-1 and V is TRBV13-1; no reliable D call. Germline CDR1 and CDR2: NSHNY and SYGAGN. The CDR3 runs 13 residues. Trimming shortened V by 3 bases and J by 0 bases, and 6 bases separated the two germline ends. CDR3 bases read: TGTGCCAGCAGTGGACAATCAAACACA. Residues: CASSGQSNT. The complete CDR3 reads CASSGQSNTEVFF.

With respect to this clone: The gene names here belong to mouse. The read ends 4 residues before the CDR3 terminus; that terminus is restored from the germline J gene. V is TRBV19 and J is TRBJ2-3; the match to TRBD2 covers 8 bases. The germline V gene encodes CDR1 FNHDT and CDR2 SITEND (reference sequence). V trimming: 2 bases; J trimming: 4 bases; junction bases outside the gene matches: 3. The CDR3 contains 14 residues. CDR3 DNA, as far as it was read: TGTGCCAGCAGTATCTGGGGGGTAACAGAA. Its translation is CASSIWGVTE. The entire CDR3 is CASSIWGVTETLYF.

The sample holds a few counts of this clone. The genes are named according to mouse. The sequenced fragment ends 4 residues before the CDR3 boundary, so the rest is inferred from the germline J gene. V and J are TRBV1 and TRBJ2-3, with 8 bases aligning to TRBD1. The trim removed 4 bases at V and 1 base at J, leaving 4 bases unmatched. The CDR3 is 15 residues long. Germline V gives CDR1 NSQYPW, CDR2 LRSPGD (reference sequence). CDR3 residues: CTCSVQGAGAETLYF. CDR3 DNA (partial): TGCACCTGCAGTGTCCAGGGGGCTGGTGCAGAA.

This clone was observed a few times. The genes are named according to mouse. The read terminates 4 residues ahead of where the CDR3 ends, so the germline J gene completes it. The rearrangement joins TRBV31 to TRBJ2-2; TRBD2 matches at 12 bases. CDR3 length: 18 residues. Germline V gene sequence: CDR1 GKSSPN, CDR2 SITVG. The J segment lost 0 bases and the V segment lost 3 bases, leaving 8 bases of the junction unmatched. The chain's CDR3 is CAWRLRDWGAANTGQLYF. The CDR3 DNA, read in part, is TGTGCCTGGAGGCTCCGGGACTGGGGGGCCGCAAACACCGGG.

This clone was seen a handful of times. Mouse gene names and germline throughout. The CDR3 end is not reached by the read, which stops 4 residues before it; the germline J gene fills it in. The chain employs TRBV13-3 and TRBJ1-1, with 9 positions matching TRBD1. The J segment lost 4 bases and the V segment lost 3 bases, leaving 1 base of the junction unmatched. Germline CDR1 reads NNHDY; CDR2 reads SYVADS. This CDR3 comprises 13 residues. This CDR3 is CASSVTGGTEVFF. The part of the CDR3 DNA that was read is TGTGCCAGCAGTGTGACAGGGGGCACA.

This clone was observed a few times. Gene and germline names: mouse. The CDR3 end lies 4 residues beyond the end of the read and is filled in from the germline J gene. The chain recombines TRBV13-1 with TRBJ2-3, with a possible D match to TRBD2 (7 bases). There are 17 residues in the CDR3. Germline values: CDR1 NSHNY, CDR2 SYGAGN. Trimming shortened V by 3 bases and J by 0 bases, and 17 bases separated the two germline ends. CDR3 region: CASSAVGLGASAETLYF. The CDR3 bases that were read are TGTGCCAGCAGTGCAGTAGGGCTGGGGGCTAGTGCAGAA.

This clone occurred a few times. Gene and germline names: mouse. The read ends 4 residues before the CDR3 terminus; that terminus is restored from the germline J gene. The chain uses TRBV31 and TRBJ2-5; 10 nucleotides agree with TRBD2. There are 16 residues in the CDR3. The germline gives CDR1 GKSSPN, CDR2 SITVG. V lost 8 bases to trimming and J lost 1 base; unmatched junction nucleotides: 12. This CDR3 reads CAGSYWGGIDQDTQYF. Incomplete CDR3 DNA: TGTGCCGGCTCCTACTGGGGGGGGATTGACCAAGAC.

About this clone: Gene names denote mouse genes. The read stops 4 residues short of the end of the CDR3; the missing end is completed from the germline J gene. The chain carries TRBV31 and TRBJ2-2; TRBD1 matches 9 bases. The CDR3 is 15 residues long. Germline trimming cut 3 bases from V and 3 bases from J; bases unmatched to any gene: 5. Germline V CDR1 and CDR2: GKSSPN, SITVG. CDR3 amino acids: CAWRNRGLDTGQLYF. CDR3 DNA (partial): TGTGCCTGGAGGAACAGGGGGCTAGACACCGGG.

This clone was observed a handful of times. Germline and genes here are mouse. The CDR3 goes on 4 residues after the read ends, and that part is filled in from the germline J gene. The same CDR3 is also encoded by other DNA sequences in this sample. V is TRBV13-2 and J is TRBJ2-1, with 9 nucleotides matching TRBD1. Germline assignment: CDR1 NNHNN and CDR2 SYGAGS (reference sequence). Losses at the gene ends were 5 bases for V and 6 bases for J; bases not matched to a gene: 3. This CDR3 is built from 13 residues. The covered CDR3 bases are TGTGCCAGCGGGGGGACAGGGCGTGCT. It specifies CASGGTGRA. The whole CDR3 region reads CASGGTGRAEQFF.

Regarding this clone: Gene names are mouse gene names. The CDR3 spells CTCSRRTGGSSAETLYF. The part of the CDR3 DNA that was read is TGCACCTGCAGTAGAAGGACTGGGGGCTCTAGTGCAGAA. The V and J genes are TRBV1 and TRBJ2-3, with 10 bases identical to TRBD2. The read comes to an end 4 residues before the CDR3 does, leaving the germline J gene to fill in the end. The CDR3 contains 17 residues. J lost 0 bases, V lost 5 bases, and 8 bases had no gene match. Germline V gene data show CDR1 as NSQYPW and CDR2 as LRSPGD (reference sequence).

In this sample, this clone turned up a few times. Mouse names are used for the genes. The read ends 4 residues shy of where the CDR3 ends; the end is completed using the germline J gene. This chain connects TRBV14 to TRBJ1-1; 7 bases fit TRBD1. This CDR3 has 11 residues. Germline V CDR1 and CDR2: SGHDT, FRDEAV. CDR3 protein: CASRNRGEVFF. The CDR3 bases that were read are TGTGCCAGCAGAAACAGGGGA. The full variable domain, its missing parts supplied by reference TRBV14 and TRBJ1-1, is EAGVTQSPRYAVLQEGQAVSFWCDPISGHDTLYWYQQPRDQGPQLLVYFRDEAVIDNSQLPSDRFSAVRPKGTNSTLKIQSAKQGDTATYLCASRNRGEVFFGKGTRLTVV.

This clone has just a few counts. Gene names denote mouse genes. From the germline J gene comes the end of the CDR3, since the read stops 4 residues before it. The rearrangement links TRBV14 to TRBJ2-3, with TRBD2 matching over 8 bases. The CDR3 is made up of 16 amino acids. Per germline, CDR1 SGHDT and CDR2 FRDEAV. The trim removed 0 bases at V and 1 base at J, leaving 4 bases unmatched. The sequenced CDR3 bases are TGTGCCAGCAGTTTCTGGGGGGGCGCGGGTGCAGAA. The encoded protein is CASSFWGGAGAE. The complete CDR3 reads CASSFWGGAGAETLYF.

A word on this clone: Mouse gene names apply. The DNA read from the CDR3 is TGTGCCAGCAGCCACAGGGAAGAC. Amino acid sequence: CASSHRED. In full, the CDR3 is CASSHREDTQYF. The V call is TRBV13-1, the J call TRBJ2-5, with D possibly TRBD1 on 6 matching bases. The sequenced fragment ends 4 residues before the CDR3 boundary, so the rest is inferred from the germline J gene. Germline V gene sequence: CDR1 NSHNY, CDR2 SYGAGN. The CDR3 has 12 residues.